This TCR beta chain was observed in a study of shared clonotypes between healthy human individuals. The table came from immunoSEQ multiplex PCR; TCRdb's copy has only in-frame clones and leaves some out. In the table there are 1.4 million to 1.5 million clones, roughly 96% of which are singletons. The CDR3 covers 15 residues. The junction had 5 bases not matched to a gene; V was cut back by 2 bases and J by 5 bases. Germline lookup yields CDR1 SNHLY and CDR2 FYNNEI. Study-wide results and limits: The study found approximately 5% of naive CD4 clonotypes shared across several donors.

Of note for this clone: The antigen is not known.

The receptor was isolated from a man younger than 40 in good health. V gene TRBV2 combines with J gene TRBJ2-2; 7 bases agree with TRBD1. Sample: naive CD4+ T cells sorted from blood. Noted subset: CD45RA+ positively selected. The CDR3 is CASSELQGRTGELFF. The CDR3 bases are TGTGCCAGCAGTGAATTACAGGGGAGAACCGGGGAGCTGTTTTTT.